These 32 T cell receptor beta chains were all obtained from the same sample, sequenced in a study of T cells in Graves' hyperthyroidism and ophthalmopathy. There were TCR beta CDR3 regions amplified from RNA transcripts. The HTBI primer set was used in a first-round RT-PCR of the TCR CDR3. TCRdb ran MiXCR on the multiplex PCR reads and lists one entry per CDR3 protein. This sample carries about 360,000 distinct CDR3 sequences, over 15% of them seen once, and the ten largest clones take 3.5% to 4%. Sequenced input: blood. These receptors originate from a woman younger than 30 with Graves' hyperthyroidism.

This clonotype was recorded at least ten times. The V and J genes are TRBV12-3 or TRBV12-4 and TRBJ2-7; D is unresolved. The ends were cut back, 3 bases at V and 4 bases at J, with 31 bases in the middle. This CDR3 spans 20 amino acids. The CDR3 coding sequence is TGTGCCAGCAGTTTCCGTCCGCGGCCTACATTCCCCCCCCATGGTTACGAGCAGTACTTC. Amino acids: CASSFRPRPTFPPHGYEQYF.

This clonotype was detected many times. The rearrangement links TRBV28 to TRBJ1-5, with TRBD1 as a possible D gene (6 bases). The germline V gene has CDR1 MDHEN and CDR2 SYDVKM. Deletions cut 7 bases from V and 7 bases from J, with 11 bases between. There are 12 residues in the CDR3. In DNA, the CDR3 is TGTGCCAGCACCATAGGGGGGCAGCCCCAGCATTTT. It is translated as CASTIGGQPQHF.

This clonotype was counted many times. The chain links TRBV6-5 to TRBJ1-2; perhaps TRBD1 as D (5 bases). The CDR3 is made up of 16 amino acids. Germline CDR1 is MNHEY and CDR2 is SVGAGI. V lost 0 bases and J 7 bases, leaving 18 bases between the germline ends. The CDR3 DNA reads TGTGCCAGCAGTTACTCTATTGGGGCAGCAACGGGTGGCTACACCTTC. It encodes CASSYSIGAATGGYTF.

The chain recombines TRBV6-1 with TRBJ2-7; D is perhaps TRBD2 (6 bases). V lost 6 bases to trimming and J lost 0 bases, with 15 bases between them. Germline CDR1 and CDR2: MNHNS and SASEGT. This CDR3 comprises 15 residues. For the CDR3, the DNA is TGTGCCAGCAGGGTTCATGGGGGGAGCTCCTACGAGCAGTACTTC. Amino acid sequence: CASRVHGGSSYEQYF.

The chain has TRBV11-2 and TRBJ2-7; weak D call: TRBD1 (6 bases). Trimming left V 3 bases short and J 0 bases short, with 12 bases between. The germline V gene encodes CDR1 SGHAT and CDR2 FQNNGV. The CDR3 contains 15 residues. The CDR3 nucleotides read TGTGCCAGCAGCTTGACAGGTCTGAGCTCCTACGAGCAGTACTTC. Its translation is CASSLTGLSSYEQYF.

The chain has TRBV6-1 and TRBJ1-5, with D tentatively TRBD1 (5 bases). V was clipped by 6 bases and J by 4 bases, with 10 bases between them. Germline CDR1 is MNHNS and CDR2 is SASEGT. The CDR3 is 13 residues long. This chain's CDR3 is CASSEWGNQPQHF. The CDR3 region has the DNA TGTGCCAGCAGCGAATGGGGGAATCAGCCCCAGCATTTT.

This clonotype was seen repeatedly, ten times or more. This chain uses TRBV18 with TRBJ1-5; no definite D call. Deletions cut 3 bases from V and 7 bases from J, with 10 bases between. The CDR3 runs 13 residues. From germline, CDR1 is KGHSH and CDR2 LQKENI. The CDR3 nucleotides are TGTGCCAGCTCACCCTCGACCTACCAGCCCCAGCATTTT. It is translated as CASSPSTYQPQHF.

This rearrangement joins TRBV30 to TRBJ2-5, with D maybe TRBD2 (5 bases). This CDR3 has 15 amino acids. Germline V gene sequence: CDR1 GTSNPN, CDR2 SVGIG (reference sequence). Trimming pared 3 bases from V and 3 bases from J, leaving 17 bases between. The CDR3 DNA is TGTGCCTGGAGGCTTGACCTGGGAGTGGAAGAGACCCAGTACTTC. Its translation is CAWRLDLGVEETQYF.

This chain joins TRBV10-2 and TRBJ2-5; D is unresolved. The CDR3 is 13 amino acids. Germline V gene data show CDR1 as WSHSY and CDR2 as SAAADI. Trimming removed 2 bases at V and 5 bases at J, with 9 bases between. The CDR3, as DNA: TGCGCCAGCAGTGAGACAGCGAGGGAGACCCAGTACTTC. Amino acid sequence: CASSETARETQYF.

This clonotype was seen repeatedly, ten times or more. The chain couples TRBV30 to TRBJ2-7, with TRBD2 matching over 7 bases. This CDR3 is built from 13 residues. In germline, CDR1 is GTSNPN, CDR2 SVGIG (reference sequence). V lost 5 bases, J lost 0 bases, and 4 bases stayed unmatched. DNA of the CDR3: TGTGCCTGGCTGGCGGGGGACTCCTACGAGCAGTACTTC. Amino acid sequence: CAWLAGDSYEQYF.

This clonotype was picked up many times. This chain uses TRBV12-3 or TRBV12-4 with TRBJ2-7; TRBD2 might be the D (6 bases). Between the trimmed V and J ends, which lost 0 bases and 5 bases, there was a span of 14 bases. The CDR3 is made up of 15 amino acids. In nucleotides, the CDR3 is TGTGCCAGCAGTTTAGCGGGGGGACCATCAGACGAGCAGTACTTC. Protein product: CASSLAGGPSDEQYF.

This clonotype was seen repeatedly, ten times or more. V gene TRBV5-8 combines with J gene TRBJ1-1; D is unclear. The germline V and J ends were trimmed by 4 bases and 6 bases, with 16 bases remaining between them. The germline V gene encodes CDR1 SGHTS and CDR2 YDEGEE. The CDR3 totals 14 residues. CDR3 nucleotides: TGTGCCAGCAGCGACCTCCACAGCGGGGCTGAAGCTTTCTTT. Its translation is CASSDLHSGAEAFF. Complete variable domain (other parts from reference TRBV5-8 and TRBJ1-1): EAGVTQSPTHLIKTRGQQATLRCSPISGHTSVYWYQQALGLGLQFLLWYDEGEERNRGNFPPRFSGRQFPNYSSELNVNALELEDSALYLCASSDLHSGAEAFFGQGTRLTVV.

This clonotype came up many times. The chain couples TRBV28 to TRBJ1-3; D remains ambiguous. In germline, CDR1 is MDHEN, CDR2 SYDVKM. Deletions cut 2 bases from V and 0 bases from J, with 11 bases between. CDR3 length: 16 amino acids. The CDR3 coding sequence is TGTGCCAGCAGTTTACCCTCCTTTCCCTCTGGAAACACCATATATTTT. This sequence encodes CASSLPSFPSGNTIYF.

This clonotype was detected ten times or more. For the CDR3, the DNA is TGTGCCAGCAGCTTACGGCAGGGCTCGAGAGAGACCCAGTACTTC. Amino acids: CASSLRQGSRETQYF. V and J are TRBV5-6 and TRBJ2-5; possibly TRBD1 for D (5 bases). CDR3 length: 15 amino acids. V lost 2 bases to trimming and J lost 4 bases, with 15 bases between them. CDR1 is SGHDT, CDR2 YYEEEE, per germline. Complete variable domain (other parts from reference TRBV5-6 and TRBJ2-5): DAGVTQSPTHLIKTRGQQVTLRCSPKSGHDTVSWYQQALGQGPQFIFQYYEEEERQRGNFPDRFSGHQFPNYSSELNVNALLLGDSALYLCASSLRQGSRETQYFGPGTRLLVL.

Ten or more counts support this clonotype. Here the CDR3 reads CASSPVRGEYGYTF. The CDR3 DNA is TGCGCCAGCAGCCCGGTGAGGGGCGAATATGGCTACACCTTC. V usage is TRBV5-1 and J usage is TRBJ1-2; possible D gene TRBD1, 5 bases. The CDR3 runs 14 residues. Trimming removed 4 bases at V and 5 bases at J, with 15 bases between. Germline V gene sequence: CDR1 SGHRS, CDR2 YFSETQ. Using reference TRBV5-1 and TRBJ1-2 for the parts outside the CDR3, the full variable domain is KAGVTQTPRYLIKTRGQQVTLSCSPISGHRSVSWYQQTPGQGLQFLFEYFSETQRNKGNFPGRFSGRQFSNSRSEMNVSTLELGDSALYLCASSPVRGEYGYTFGSGTRLTVV.

J is TRBJ2-6 and V is TRBV6-2 or TRBV6-3; 9 bases agree with TRBD2. The CDR3 is made up of 19 amino acids. After removal of 6 bases from V and 3 bases from J, the junction contained 15 bases not matched to a gene. CDR1 is MNHEY and CDR2 is SVGEGT in the germline V gene. This chain's CDR3 is CASRYTWSTSGRGANVLTF. CDR3 DNA sequence: TGTGCCAGCAGATACACGTGGTCGACTAGCGGACGTGGGGCCAACGTCCTGACTTTC.

CDR3 DNA: TGCGCCAGCAGACCTACCGGGACTAGCGACTCCTACGAGCAGTACGTC. Translating gives CASRPTGTSDSYEQYV. V gene TRBV10-2 combines with J gene TRBJ2-7, with 10 bases aligning to TRBD2. After removal of 6 bases from V and 0 bases from J, the junction contained 8 bases not matched to a gene. The CDR3 sequence is 16 residues long. Germline V gene lookup returns CDR1 WSHSY and CDR2 SAAADI.

This clonotype was found many times. The chain is built from TRBV6-1 and TRBJ1-5; 7 bases fit TRBD1. The CDR3 covers 14 residues. The germline CDR1 and CDR2 sequences are MNHNS and SASEGT. J was trimmed by 6 bases and V by 8 bases; bases with no gene match: 10. The CDR3 DNA follows: TGTGCCAGCGGAAAAACAGGGGAGACTCAGCCCCAGCATTTT. The encoded protein is CASGKTGETQPQHF.

The chain carries TRBV2 and TRBJ2-5; D call uncertain. Germline CDR1 and CDR2: SNHLY and FYNNEI. This CDR3 has 13 amino acids. V lost 7 bases and J lost 1, with 10 bases in between. Written as DNA, the CDR3 is TGTGCCAGCAATCAAGTCTTCCAAGAGACCCAGTACTTC. This codes for CASNQVFQETQYF.

This clonotype was observed at least ten times. Relative to the germline gene, one junction end is altered; a read error may explain this. The chain employs TRBV9 and TRBJ1-1; 8 bases are a match to TRBD1. The CDR3 has 13 amino acids. Germline V lookup: CDR1 SGDLS, CDR2 YYNGEE. CDR3 amino acids: CASSGTGNAEAFF. The CDR3 nucleotides are TGTGCCAGCAGCGGGACAGGGAACGCTGAAGCTTTCTTT.

This clonotype was found many times. This sequence joins TRBV29-1 and TRBJ1-1; possible D gene TRBD1, 6 bases. Trimming left V 7 bases short and J 8 bases short, with 14 bases between. The CDR3 totals 11 residues. Germline V gene data show CDR1 as SQVTM and CDR2 as ANQGSEA. The CDR3 DNA follows: TGCAGCGCACGTAGGGGGGCCGAAGCTTTCTTT. Translating it yields CSARRGAEAFF. The full variable domain, with the rest looked up from reference TRBV29-1 and TRBJ1-1, is SAVISQKPSRDICQRGTSLTIQCQVDSQVTMMFWYRQQPGQSLTLIATANQGSEATYESGFVIDKFPISRPNLTFSTLTVSNMSPEDSSIYLCSARRGAEAFFGQGTRLTVV.

Written as DNA, the CDR3 is TGTGCCAGCAGACCTACAGGGTCAGCTAACTATGGCTACACCTTC. This translates into CASRPTGSANYGYTF. The genes are TRBV27 and TRBJ1-2; maybe TRBD1 (6 bases). The CDR3 contains 15 residues. Germline lookup yields CDR1 MNHEY and CDR2 SMNVEV (reference sequence). The ends were cut back, 6 bases at V and 0 bases at J, with 14 bases in the middle.

This clonotype appeared many times. The chain has TRBV29-1 and TRBJ2-7, with D unclear. This CDR3 spans 11 amino acids. V shed 4 bases and J shed 7 bases, with 11 bases lying between them. In germline, CDR1 is SQVTM, CDR2 ANQGSEA. The CDR3 DNA follows: TGCAGCGTTGCCCCGATGGGTGAGCAGTACTTC. Amino acid sequence: CSVAPMGEQYF.

This clonotype was seen many times. The chain employs TRBV20-1 and TRBJ2-2; D uncertain. This CDR3 comprises 14 residues. Germline V gives CDR1 DFQATT, CDR2 SNEGSKA (reference sequence). Deletions cut 0 bases from V and 1 base from J, with 6 bases between. CDR3 sequence (DNA): TGCAGTGCTAGAGAATTGGGGAACACCGGGGAGCTGTTTTTT. It is translated as CSARELGNTGELFF.

J is TRBJ1-5 and V is TRBV5-1; D remains unclear. This CDR3 has 14 amino acids. V shed 0 bases and J shed 4 bases, with 8 bases lying between them. Germline V gene sequence: CDR1 SGHRS, CDR2 YFSETQ. The DNA of the CDR3 is TGCGCCAGCAGCTTGGAAGGGCCAAATCAGCCCCAGCATTTT. Translating gives CASSLEGPNQPQHF.

This clonotype was seen many times. V usage is TRBV20-1 and J usage is TRBJ1-1; D uncertain. Deletions cut 3 bases from V and 6 bases from J, with 8 bases between. From germline, CDR1 is DFQATT and CDR2 SNEGSKA (reference sequence). The CDR3 is made up of 11 amino acids. CDR3 protein: CSASNPSEAFF. The CDR3 DNA is TGCAGTGCTAGTAATCCTTCTGAAGCTTTCTTT.

This clonotype was recorded at least ten times. The rearrangement links TRBV18 to TRBJ2-5; D gene unclear. Trimming removed 5 bases at V and 3 bases at J, with 7 bases between. There are 12 residues in the CDR3. Germline-derived CDR1 and CDR2 are KGHSH and LQKENI. The CDR3 DNA reads TGTGCCAGCTCAGAAAGGAAAGAGACCCAGTACTTC. Its translation is CASSERKETQYF.

The chain recombines TRBV7-9 with TRBJ1-1; D is unresolved. Trimming stripped 5 bases from V and 7 bases from J, with 11 bases between. This CDR3 comprises 12 residues. Per germline, CDR1 SEHNR and CDR2 FQNEAQ (reference sequence). CDR3 sequence: CASSPYPVEAFF. The DNA for the CDR3 is TGTGCCAGCAGCCCATACCCTGTTGAAGCTTTCTTT.

V gene TRBV12-3 or TRBV12-4 combines with J gene TRBJ2-2; TRBD2 matches at 12 bases. There are 18 residues in the CDR3. V gave up 3 bases and J gave up 5 bases; unmatched junction bases: 10. The CDR3 is CASSFKGLAGGRTGELFF. The CDR3 DNA reads as TGTGCCAGCAGTTTTAAGGGGCTAGCGGGGGGGCGGACCGGGGAGCTGTTTTTT.

This clonotype was picked up many times. The rearrangement joins TRBV10-1 to TRBJ1-1, with 7 bases lining up with TRBD1. The germline gives CDR1 WNHNN, CDR2 SYGVQD (reference sequence). The CDR3 has 14 residues. The V gene end was trimmed by 6 bases and the J gene end by 1 base; junction bases not matched to a gene: 5. CDR3 region: CASRRGGSNTEAFF. CDR3 DNA sequence: TGCGCCAGCAGGAGAGGGGGCTCGAACACTGAAGCTTTCTTT.

This clonotype was counted many times. A much bigger clone sits one base away, suggesting this may be a read error. This rearrangement joins TRBV2 to TRBJ2-4; possible D gene TRBD2, 5 bases. This CDR3 has 13 amino acids. Germline V gene lookup returns CDR1 SNHLY and CDR2 FYNNEI. CDR3 residues: CASSPGNKNIKYF. CDR3 DNA: TGTGCCAGCAGTCCCGGGAACAAAAACATTAAGTACTTC.

The V call is TRBV11-2, the J call TRBJ2-7, with TRBD2 identical over 12 bases. Looked up from germline, CDR1 is SGHAT and CDR2 is FQNNGV. There are 14 residues in the CDR3. V shed 3 bases, J shed 7 bases, and the junction held 4 bases outside the gene matches. The CDR3 coding sequence is TGTGCCAGCAGCTTCCTAGCGGGAGGGGGTGAGCAGTACTTC. This sequence encodes CASSFLAGGGEQYF.